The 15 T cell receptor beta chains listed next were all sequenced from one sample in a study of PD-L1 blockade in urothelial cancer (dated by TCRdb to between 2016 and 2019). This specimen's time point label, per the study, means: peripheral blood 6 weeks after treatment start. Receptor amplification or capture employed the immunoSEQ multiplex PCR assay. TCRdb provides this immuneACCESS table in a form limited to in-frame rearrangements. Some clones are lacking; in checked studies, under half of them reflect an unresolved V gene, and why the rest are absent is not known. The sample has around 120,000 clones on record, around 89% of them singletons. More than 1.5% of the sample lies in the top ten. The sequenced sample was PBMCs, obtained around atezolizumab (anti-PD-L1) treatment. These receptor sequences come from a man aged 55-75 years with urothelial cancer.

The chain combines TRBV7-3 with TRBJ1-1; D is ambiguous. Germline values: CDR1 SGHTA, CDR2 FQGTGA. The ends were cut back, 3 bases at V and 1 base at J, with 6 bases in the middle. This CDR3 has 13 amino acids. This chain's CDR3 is CASSLSANTEAFF. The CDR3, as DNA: TGTGCCAGCAGCTTGAGTGCGAACACTGAAGCTTTCTTT.

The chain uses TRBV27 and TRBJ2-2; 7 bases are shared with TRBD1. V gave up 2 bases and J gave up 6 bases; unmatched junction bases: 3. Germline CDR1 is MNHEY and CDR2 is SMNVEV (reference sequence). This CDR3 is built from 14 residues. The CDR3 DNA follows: TGTGCCAGCAGTTTAGGACAGGAGGCCGGGGAGCTGTTTTTT. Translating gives CASSLGQEAGELFF.

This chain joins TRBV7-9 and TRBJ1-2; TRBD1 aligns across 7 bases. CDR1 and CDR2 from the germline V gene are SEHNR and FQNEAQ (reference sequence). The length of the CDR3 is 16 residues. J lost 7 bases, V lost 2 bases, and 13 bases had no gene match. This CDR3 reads CASSLQGGRGSTGYTF. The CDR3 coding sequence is TGTGCCAGCAGCTTACAAGGGGGCAGGGGGTCAACTGGCTACACCTTC. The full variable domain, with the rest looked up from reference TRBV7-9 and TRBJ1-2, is DTGVSQNPRHKITKRGQNVTFRCDPISEHNRLYWYRQTLGQGPEFLTYFQNEAQLEKSRLLSDRFSAERPKGSFSTLEIQRTEQGDSAMYLCASSLQGGRGSTGYTFGSGTRLTVV.

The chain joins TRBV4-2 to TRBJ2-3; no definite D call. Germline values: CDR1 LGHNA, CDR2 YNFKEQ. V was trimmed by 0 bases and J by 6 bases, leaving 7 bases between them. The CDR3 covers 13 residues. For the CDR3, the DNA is TGTGCCAGCAGCCAAGAGTTCGAGGATACGCAGTATTTT. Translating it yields CASSQEFEDTQYF.

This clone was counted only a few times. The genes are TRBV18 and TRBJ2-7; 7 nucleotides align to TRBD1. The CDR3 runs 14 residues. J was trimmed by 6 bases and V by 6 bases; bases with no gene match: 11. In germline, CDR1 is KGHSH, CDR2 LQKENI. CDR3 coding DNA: TGTGCCAGCTCGTCCGGGACAGATACCGGCGAGCAGTACTTC. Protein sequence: CASSSGTDTGEQYF.

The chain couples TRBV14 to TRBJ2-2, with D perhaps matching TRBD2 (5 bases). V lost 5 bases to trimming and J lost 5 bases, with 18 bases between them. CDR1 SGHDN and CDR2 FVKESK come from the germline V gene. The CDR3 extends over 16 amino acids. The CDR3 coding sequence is TGTGCCAGCAGCTTGAATCGGGGTCTGAATACCGGGGAGCTGTTTTTT. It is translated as CASSLNRGLNTGELFF.

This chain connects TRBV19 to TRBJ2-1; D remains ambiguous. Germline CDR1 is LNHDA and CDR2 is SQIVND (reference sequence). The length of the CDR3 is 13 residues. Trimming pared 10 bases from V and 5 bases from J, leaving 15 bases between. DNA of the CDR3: TGTGCCACCCGAGAGGTAGTTAACAATGAGCAGTTCTTC. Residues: CATREVVNNEQFF.

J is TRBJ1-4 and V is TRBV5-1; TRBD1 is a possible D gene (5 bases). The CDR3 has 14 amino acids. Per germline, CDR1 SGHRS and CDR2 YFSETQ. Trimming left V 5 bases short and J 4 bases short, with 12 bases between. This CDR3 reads CASSLWGSNEKLFF. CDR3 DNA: TGCGCCAGCAGTCTATGGGGCAGTAATGAAAAACTGTTTTTT. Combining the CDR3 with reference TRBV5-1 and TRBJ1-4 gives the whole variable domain KAGVTQTPRYLIKTRGQQVTLSCSPISGHRSVSWYQQTPGQGLQFLFEYFSETQRNKGNFPGRFSGRQFSNSRSEMNVSTLELGDSALYLCASSLWGSNEKLFFGSGTQLSVL.

The CDR3 loop is CASSQWDRGGEKLFF. In nucleotides, the CDR3 is TGCGCCAGCAGCCAGTGGGACAGGGGAGGGGAAAAACTGTTTTTT. V and J are TRBV4-1 and TRBJ1-4; TRBD1 matches at 10 bases. This CDR3 region has 15 residues. J lost 8 bases, V lost 3 bases, and 6 bases had no gene match. CDR1 is MGHRA and CDR2 is YSYEKL in the germline V gene.

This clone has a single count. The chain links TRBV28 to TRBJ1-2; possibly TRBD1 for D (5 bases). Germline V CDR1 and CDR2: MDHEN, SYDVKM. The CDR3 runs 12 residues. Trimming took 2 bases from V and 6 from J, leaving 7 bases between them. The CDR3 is CASSLIRDGYTF. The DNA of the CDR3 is TGTGCCAGCAGTTTAATCAGGGATGGCTACACCTTC.

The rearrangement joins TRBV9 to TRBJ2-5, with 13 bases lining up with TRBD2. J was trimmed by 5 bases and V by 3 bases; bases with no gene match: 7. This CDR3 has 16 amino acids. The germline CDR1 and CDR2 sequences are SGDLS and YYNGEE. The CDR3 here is CASSAATSGRWETQYF. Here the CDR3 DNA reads TGTGCCAGCAGCGCAGCGACTAGCGGGAGGTGGGAGACCCAGTACTTC.

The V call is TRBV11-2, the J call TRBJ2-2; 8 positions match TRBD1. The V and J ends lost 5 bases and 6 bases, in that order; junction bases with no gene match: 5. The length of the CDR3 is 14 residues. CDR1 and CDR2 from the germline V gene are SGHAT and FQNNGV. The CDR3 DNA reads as TGTGCCAGCAGCCAGGACAGGGAATCCGGGGAGCTGTTTTTT. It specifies CASSQDRESGELFF. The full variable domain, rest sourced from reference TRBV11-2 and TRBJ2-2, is EAGVAQSPRYKIIEKRQSVAFWCNPISGHATLYWYQQILGQGPKLLIQFQNNGVVDDSQLPKDRFSAERLKGVDSTLKIQPAKLEDSAVYLCASSQDRESGELFFGEGSRLTVL.

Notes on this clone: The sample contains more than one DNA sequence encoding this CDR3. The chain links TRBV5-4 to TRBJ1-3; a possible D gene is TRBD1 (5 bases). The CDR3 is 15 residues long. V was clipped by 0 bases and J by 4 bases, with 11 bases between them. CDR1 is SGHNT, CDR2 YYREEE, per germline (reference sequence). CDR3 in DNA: TGTGCCAGCAGCTTGGGTCGGGGGAGCGGAAACACCATATATTTT. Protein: CASSLGRGSGNTIYF.

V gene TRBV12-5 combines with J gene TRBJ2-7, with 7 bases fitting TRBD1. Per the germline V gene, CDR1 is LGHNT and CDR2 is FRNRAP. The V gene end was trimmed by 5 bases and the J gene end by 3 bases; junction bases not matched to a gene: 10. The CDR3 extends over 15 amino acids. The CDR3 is CASGPQETGNYEQYF. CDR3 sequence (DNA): TGTGCTAGTGGTCCCCAAGAGACAGGGAACTACGAGCAGTACTTC.

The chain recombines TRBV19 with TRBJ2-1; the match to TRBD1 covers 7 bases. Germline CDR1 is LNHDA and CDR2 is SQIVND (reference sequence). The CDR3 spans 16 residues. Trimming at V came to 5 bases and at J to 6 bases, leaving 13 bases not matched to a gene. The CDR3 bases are TGTGCCAGTAGTTCGTCCGGGACAGCCTCCCGCAATGAGCAGTTCTTC. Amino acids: CASSSSGTASRNEQFF. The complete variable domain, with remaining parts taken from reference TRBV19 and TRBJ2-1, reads DGGITQSPKYLFRKEGQNVTLSCEQNLNHDAMYWYRQDPGQGLRLIYYSQIVNDFQKGDIAEGYSVSREKKESFPLTVTSAQKNPTAFYLCASSSSGTASRNEQFFGPGTRLTVL.